Below are 21 T cell receptor beta chains sequenced from a single sample in a study of T-cell reconstitution after alpha-beta-depleted transplantation in children (dated by TCRdb to about 2016). What this sample's treatment or condition label stands for: allogeneic hematopoietic cell transplantation with graft depleted of TCRalphabeta T cells and CD19 B cells. Library preparation employed PCR. The sequencer listed for this sample is Illumina HiSeq 2500. TCR library preparation used molecular barcoding, with unique molecular identifiers applied to normalize quantification of the TCRbeta repertoire. TCRdb reprocessed the public reads (quality trimming at Q25 with fastp, clone calling with MiXCR) and kept in-frame beta chains. Rows merge per CDR3 protein into single entries with the most common DNA and genes. Present in this sample are around 190,000 distinct CDR3 sequences, approximately 7% of which were seen just once. Less than 7% of the sample comes from the top ten.

This material consisted of PBMCs, taken before TCRalphabeta/CD19-depleted stem cell transplant. The origin of the receptors is a boy aged 2 to 10 with acute lymphoblastic leukemia, due to receive a stem cell transplant.

The chain carries TRBV6-5 and TRBJ2-7, with 10 nucleotides matching TRBD2. The CDR3 has 17 amino acids. Germline trimming cut 6 bases from V and 0 bases from J; bases unmatched to any gene: 11. Germline-derived CDR1 and CDR2 are MNHEY and SVGAGI. The CDR3 is CASSLRLAGLSSYEQYF. In DNA form, the CDR3 reads TGTGCCAGCAGCTTAAGACTAGCGGGCCTGAGCTCCTACGAGCAGTACTTC.

This clonotype has at least ten counts. V usage is TRBV12-5 and J usage is TRBJ2-1; D unresolved. This CDR3 is built from 17 residues. V was shortened by 0 bases and J by 4 bases, with 16 bases between the two germline ends. Germline V lookup: CDR1 LGHNT, CDR2 FRNRAP. Here the CDR3 reads CASGLVSGAERYNEQFF. CDR3 nucleotide sequence: TGTGCTAGTGGTTTGGTTTCGGGCGCGGAAAGATACAATGAGCAGTTCTTC.

The chain joins TRBV9 to TRBJ2-1; TRBD2 might be the D (5 bases). V was cut by 3 bases and J by 2 bases, with 15 bases left in between. This CDR3 comprises 16 residues. The germline gives CDR1 SGDLS, CDR2 YYNGEE. CDR3 sequence reads: CASSAGGYSTYNEQFF. In DNA, the CDR3 is TGTGCCAGCAGCGCCGGAGGATATTCCACCTACAATGAGCAGTTCTTC.

This clonotype has a count of ten or more. An end of the junction differs from the germline gene, which may be a read error. This chain joins TRBV28 and TRBJ2-2; 9 nucleotides agree with TRBD1. The CDR3 runs 12 residues. Germline V gene lookup returns CDR1 MDHEN and CDR2 SYDVKM. CDR3 coding DNA: TGTGCCAGCAGTTTGACAGGGGGGGTGCTGTTTTTT. Residues: CASSLTGGVLFF.

The CDR3: CASSLPAGSTDTQYF. In DNA form, the CDR3 reads TGTGCCAGCAGCCTCCCAGCGGGGAGCACAGATACGCAGTATTTT. The chain employs TRBV7-9 and TRBJ2-3; the match to TRBD2 covers 7 bases. Germline CDR1 is SEHNR and CDR2 is FQNEAQ (reference sequence). Unmatched junction bases numbered 5, after V lost 5 bases and J lost 0 bases. The CDR3 loop spans 15 amino acids.

The sample holds many counts of this clonotype. V and J are TRBV6-5 and TRBJ2-2; no clear D. Germline assignment: CDR1 MNHEY and CDR2 SVGAGI. CDR3 length equals 14 residues. The V end was cut by 1 base, the J end by 6 bases, with 9 bases between. CDR3 residues: CASSYLGRAGELFF. Written as DNA, the CDR3 is TGTGCCAGCAGTTACTTGGGTAGGGCCGGGGAGCTGTTTTTT.

This clonotype occurred a few times. Written as DNA, the CDR3 is TGTGCCAGCAGCTCCCTAAGCGGACAGAATGAGCAGTTCTTC. Its protein product is CASSSLSGQNEQFF. The chain joins TRBV4-2 to TRBJ2-1; the D gene is possibly TRBD1 (6 bases). V was trimmed by 5 bases and J by 7 bases, leaving 15 bases between them. Germline loops: CDR1 LGHNA, CDR2 YNFKEQ. The CDR3 is 14 residues long.

This chain links TRBV5-1 with TRBJ2-5; D not certain. CDR3 length: 15 amino acids. In germline, CDR1 is SGHRS, CDR2 YFSETQ. V dropped 4 bases and J dropped 2 bases, with 15 bases sitting between them. The CDR3: CASSVDPTAQETQYF. The DNA of the CDR3 is TGCGCCAGCAGCGTGGACCCTACGGCGCAAGAGACCCAGTACTTC.

This clonotype has at least ten counts. The V gene is TRBV20-1, the J gene TRBJ1-2; the match to TRBD1 covers 11 bases. Germline V gene sequence: CDR1 DFQATT, CDR2 SNEGSKA (reference sequence). The trim removed 6 bases at V and 6 bases at J, leaving 6 bases unmatched. The CDR3 spans 13 residues. CDR3 coding DNA: TGCAGTGCCCCGGACAGGGGGCTTGATGGCTACACCTTC. Its protein product is CSAPDRGLDGYTF.

The table lists this clonotype with a few counts. V usage is TRBV7-2 and J usage is TRBJ2-1; D remains ambiguous. Deletions cut 9 bases from V and 10 bases from J, with 13 bases between. CDR3 length: 11 amino acids. The germline V gene encodes CDR1 SGHTA and CDR2 FQGNSA. Here the CDR3 DNA reads TGTGCCAGTACCTCGGCCCTCGAGCAGTTCTTC. It encodes CASTSALEQFF.

This clonotype was detected many times. V is TRBV20-1 and J is TRBJ2-3; 14 bases map to TRBD2. Germline trimming cut 5 bases from V and 5 bases from J; bases unmatched to any gene: 21. CDR1 and CDR2 (germline): DFQATT, SNEGSKA (reference sequence). The CDR3 totals 20 residues. The CDR3 loop is CSAPPGITTSGRAQRDTQYF. The DNA of the CDR3 is TGCAGTGCTCCCCCCGGGATTACGACTAGCGGGAGGGCCCAGCGAGATACGCAGTATTTT.

In its sample, this clonotype was seen many times. The rearrangement links TRBV20-1 to TRBJ2-1; D perhaps matches TRBD2 (5 bases). There are 10 residues in the CDR3. V was cut by 6 bases and J by 12 bases, with 12 bases left in between. The germline gives CDR1 DFQATT, CDR2 SNEGSKA (reference sequence). DNA for the CDR3: TGCAGTGCGAGGGCCGACCCGCAGTTCTTC. This encodes CSARADPQFF.

This clonotype was recorded many times. This sequence joins TRBV24-1 and TRBJ2-1; tentative D call: TRBD1 (5 bases). V was clipped by 3 bases and J by 8 bases, with 10 bases between them. CDR1 and CDR2 (germline): KGHDR, SFDVKD. The CDR3 is 13 amino acids. The DNA for the CDR3 is TGTGCCACCAGTGATACCGACAGCCATGAGCAGTTCTTC. It codes for CATSDTDSHEQFF.

In this sample, this clonotype turned up a few times. As DNA, the CDR3 is TGCAGTGCTGTTAAAAATGGACTAGTCGAGGATACGCAGTATTTT. Amino acids: CSAVKNGLVEDTQYF. The gene calls are TRBV20-1 and TRBJ2-3, with 7 bases aligning to TRBD2. This CDR3 comprises 15 residues. The junction had 14 bases not matched to a gene; V was cut back by 5 bases and J by 6 bases. Germline V CDR1 and CDR2: DFQATT, SNEGSKA (reference sequence).

This clonotype was recorded a few times. The gene calls are TRBV12-3 or TRBV12-4 and TRBJ1-2; no definite D call. V lost 1 base and J lost 4, with 10 bases in between. This CDR3 has 14 residues. The CDR3 bases are TGTGCCAGCAGTTTAGGCACAGTCGGCTATGGCTACACCTTC. It encodes CASSLGTVGYGYTF.

The V call is TRBV18, the J call TRBJ2-7, with D perhaps given as TRBD1 or TRBD2 (5 bases each). This CDR3 is 12 amino acids long. V was trimmed by 3 bases and J by 5 bases, leaving 8 bases between them. Germline CDR1 KGHSH, CDR2 LQKENI. The CDR3 DNA is TGTGCCAGCTCACCCATGGGGGACGAGCAGTACTTC. Translating it yields CASSPMGDEQYF. Full variable domain (missing parts from reference TRBV18 and TRBJ2-7): NAGVMQNPRHLVRRRGQEARLRCSPMKGHSHVYWYRQLPEEGLKFMVYLQKENIIDESGMPKERFSAEFPKEGPSILRIQQVVRGDSAAYFCASSPMGDEQYFGPGTRLTVT.

This clonotype was counted between two and nine times. V and J are TRBV7-2 and TRBJ2-5; the match to TRBD2 covers 7 bases. The CDR3 contains 14 residues. The V gene's germline CDR1 is SGHTA and CDR2 FQGNSA. The trim removed 6 bases at V and 5 bases at J, leaving 9 bases unmatched. CDR3 loop: CASRSQRGVETQYF. CDR3 in DNA: TGTGCCAGCAGGAGTCAGCGGGGCGTTGAGACCCAGTACTTC.

This clonotype was observed at least ten times. The chain carries TRBV20-1 and TRBJ2-1; 9 positions agree with TRBD2. The germline V gene has CDR1 DFQATT and CDR2 SNEGSKA (reference sequence). After removal of 2 bases from V and 2 bases from J, the junction contained 4 bases not matched to a gene. CDR3 size: 15 residues. CDR3 protein: CSARRSGGPYNEQFF. The CDR3 region has the DNA TGCAGTGCTAGAAGAAGCGGGGGGCCCTACAATGAGCAGTTCTTC.

This clonotype was counted only a few times. The gene calls are TRBV6-5 and TRBJ2-4; 10 bases are a match to TRBD1. Per germline, CDR1 MNHEY and CDR2 SVGAGI. The CDR3 extends over 14 amino acids. V trimming: 2 bases; J trimming: 7 bases; junction bases outside the gene matches: 2. CDR3 region: CASSYRGQGNIQYF. In nucleotides, the CDR3 is TGTGCCAGCAGTTACCGGGGACAGGGGAACATTCAGTACTTC.

Many counts were recorded for this clonotype. The J gene is TRBJ2-7, the V gene TRBV12-3 or TRBV12-4, with 10 bases aligning to TRBD2. With V trimmed by 3 bases and J by 1 base, 3 bases remained unmatched. This CDR3 comprises 15 residues. The CDR3 is CASSFPTSGSYEQYF. In DNA form, the CDR3 reads TGTGCCAGCAGTTTCCCGACTAGCGGGTCCTACGAGCAGTACTTC.

The V gene is TRBV4-2, the J gene TRBJ2-7; D gene ambiguous. From germline, CDR1 is LGHNA and CDR2 YNFKEQ. V was cut by 4 bases and J by 2 bases, with 6 bases left in between. This CDR3 is 12 amino acids long. The chain's CDR3 is CASSPWPYEQYF. For the CDR3, the DNA is TGTGCCAGCAGCCCTTGGCCCTACGAGCAGTACTTC.